This TCR beta chain was retrieved from a study of long-term antiretroviral therapy in people with HIV. Trimming pared 6 bases from V and 4 bases from J, leaving 9 bases between. CDR3 length equals 12 residues. Germline lookup yields CDR1 MGHDK and CDR2 SYGVNS. Researchers ran immunoSEQ v3.0 at survey level. Using immunoSEQ multiplex PCR, the repertoire was profiled, and TCRdb retains in-frame clones only, with some absent. The sample carries tens of thousands of clones, under 90% recorded once. Findings and limits, study-wide: Clones that had undergone expansion before ART prevailed in the repertoire throughout all time points. Drawn between about 2004 and 2018, the blood was possibly obtained under older ART regimens. Post-treatment diversity went higher with ART but stayed below transplant donor controls.

Concerning this clone: What it binds is not known.

The J gene is TRBJ1-1, the V gene TRBV25-1; D remains unclear. The specimen comprised unsorted PBMCs, sampled 1.8 years before starting antiretroviral therapy. This sequence was found in a woman younger than 45 with HIV. CDR3: CASSSWGTEAFF. CDR3 bases: TGTGCCAGCAGCAGCTGGGGCACTGAAGCTTTCTTT.